This TCR beta chain was identified in a study of shared clonotypes between healthy human individuals. Whole-study results and caveats: Clonotype sharing across a few donors was observed for approximately 5% of naive CD4 clonotypes. Only a few donors were included, so the genetic and exposure-history diversity represented was limited.

Notes on this clone: Its antigen remains unknown.

Study processing details: ImmunoSEQ supplied junction-only sequences lacking quality scores, so filtering was different. Clones were read by immunoSEQ multiplex PCR, and TCRdb kept only the in-frame ones, dropping some. V and J calls plus clone size are reproduced from that table; the DNA served to infer D and trimming. The sample gives some 1.5 million clones, 95% to 99% of which show up once; roughly 0.4% is in the top ten. V lost 1 base and J lost 5, with 15 bases in between. The length of the CDR3 is 15 residues. Germline CDR1 is SGDLS and CDR2 is YYNGEE. This clonotype was obtained from a man in his thirties or forties in good health. Specimen: naive CD4+ T cells sorted from blood. The subset: CD45RA+ positively selected. The chain carries TRBV9 and TRBJ1-1; D is perhaps TRBD1 (6 bases). The CDR3 is CASSVIGGAETEAFF. CDR3 DNA sequence: TGTGCCAGCAGCGTAATCGGGGGCGCTGAAACTGAAGCTTTCTTT.